This TCR beta chain is drawn from a study of CD8+ T cells in alopecia areata. As for the study in general: Each of the treated patients was given oral tofacitinib, 5 to 10 mg twice daily, for moderate-to-severe alopecia areata. Broader study findings: TCR sharing was clearer in mice than between patients, perhaps partly owing to patient HLA diversity. Clonality was higher in lesional than normal scalp, especially in alopecia totalis/universalis.

Extracted from the samples, RNA was reverse transcribed into cDNA to serve as the sequencing template. Only in-frame clones appear in the TCRdb table, and some are missing; sequencing was by immunoSEQ multiplex PCR. The sample has approximately 180,000 clones; approximately 59% are singletons. As to this clone: Its antigen is not identified.

Trimming stripped 2 bases from V and 8 bases from J, with 15 bases between. CDR3 length: 14 residues. The germline CDR1 and CDR2 sequences are SQVTM and ANQGSEA. Sampling of alopecia areata patients yielded lesional scalp punch biopsies as well as peripheral blood. This specimen consisted of CD4+ T cells sorted from blood, obtained at week 0. The chain carries TRBV29-1 and TRBJ2-2; D ambiguous. The receptor was derived from a human donor with alopecia areata. This CDR3 reads CSVERVGRPGELFF. The CDR3 DNA reads as TGCAGCGTTGAAAGGGTAGGGCGCCCGGGGGAGCTGTTTTTT.